This entry lists 15 T cell receptor beta chains sequenced from one sample in a study of shared clonotypes between healthy human individuals. TCRdb keeps only in-frame clones here, not all; method: immunoSEQ multiplex PCR. The repertoire holds about a million clones, with roughly 80% as singletons. Sequenced input: memory CD4+ T cells from PBMCs. Specified subset: CD45RA-negative fraction. The receptors stem from a man aged 18 to 35 in good health. Some clones in this sample may be carry-over from other donors' samples.

The V and J genes are TRBV10-3 and TRBJ2-4; D is ambiguous. V dropped 3 bases and J dropped 6 bases, with 15 bases sitting between them. From germline, CDR1 is ENHRY and CDR2 SYGVKD. This CDR3 has 15 residues. The CDR3 loop is CAISDLGGRRNIQYF. CDR3 nucleotide sequence: TGTGCCATCAGTGATCTTGGTGGCAGGAGAAACATTCAGTACTTC.

J is TRBJ2-1 and V is TRBV7-2; D may be TRBD2 (6 bases). There are 15 residues in the CDR3. The V end lost 0 bases, the J end lost 1 base, and 7 bases lay between the germline ends. Germline values: CDR1 SGHTA, CDR2 FQGNSA. The CDR3 bases are TGTGCCAGCAGCTTAGCGGCGGGGTCCTACAATGAGCAGTTCTTC. It codes for CASSLAAGSYNEQFF.

The chain has TRBV2 and TRBJ2-2, with TRBD2 identical over 8 bases. Germline loops: CDR1 SNHLY, CDR2 FYNNEI. This CDR3 is 15 amino acids long. The trim removed 2 bases at V and 5 bases at J, leaving 4 bases unmatched. The CDR3 bases are TGTGCCAGCAGTGAACTCTCTAGCGGGACCGGGGAGCTGTTTTTT. This encodes CASSELSSGTGELFF.

V usage is TRBV2 and J usage is TRBJ2-1; TRBD2 might be the D (6 bases). V lost 8 bases and J lost 0, with 14 bases in between. Germline assignment: CDR1 SNHLY and CDR2 FYNNEI. The CDR3 is 15 residues long. The CDR3 DNA reads TGTGCCAGCGCGGGCCGGGGGAGCTCCTACAATGAGCAGTTCTTC. This sequence encodes CASAGRGSSYNEQFF.

The CDR3 DNA reads as TGTGCCAGCTCCCTTACTAGCGGCACCTACAATGAGCAGTTCTTC. This codes for CASSLTSGTYNEQFF. The chain carries TRBV18 and TRBJ2-1; 8 bases match TRBD2. CDR3 length: 15 amino acids. CDR1 KGHSH and CDR2 LQKENI come from the germline V gene. Trimming cost V 6 bases and J 2 bases; bases outside gene matches: 6.

The genes are TRBV13 and TRBJ1-1, with a tentative D call TRBD1 (6 bases). V was trimmed by 8 bases and J by 9 bases, leaving 25 bases between them. Germline V gene sequence: CDR1 PRHDT, CDR2 FYEKMQ (reference sequence). There are 15 residues in the CDR3. CDR3 residues: CASCPPGAQRGKAFF. CDR3 DNA: TGTGCCAGCTGTCCCCCCGGGGCCCAAAGGGGGAAAGCTTTCTTT. Looking up the rest from reference TRBV13 and TRBJ1-1 gives the full variable domain: AAGVIQSPRHLIKEKRETATLKCYPIPRHDTVYWYQQGPGQDPQFLISFYEKMQSDKGSIPDRFSAQQFSDYHSELNMSSLELGDSALYFCASCPPGAQRGKAFFGQGTRLTVV.

In regard to this clone: A much bigger clone sits one base away, suggesting this may be a read error. Other DNA sequences in this sample translate to the same CDR3. This sequence joins TRBV28 and TRBJ1-1; TRBD1 aligns across 7 bases. This CDR3 comprises 13 residues. V lost 3 bases to trimming and J lost 5 bases; unmatched junction nucleotides: 3. CDR1 is MDHEN and CDR2 is SYDVKM in the germline V gene. The CDR3 sequence is CASSFRGGTEAFF. In DNA, the CDR3 is TGTGCCAGCAGTTTCAGGGGGGGGACTGAAGCTTTCTTT.

This chain connects TRBV7-9 to TRBJ2-5; 9 bases are a match to TRBD2. V lost 11 bases and J lost 2; bases outside the gene matches: 9. The CDR3 runs to 14 residues. Germline CDR1 SEHNR, CDR2 FQNEAQ (reference sequence). CDR3 residues: CAVRLAETQETQYF. For the CDR3, the DNA is TGTGCCGTCCGACTAGCGGAAACTCAAGAGACCCAGTACTTC.

This chain links TRBV28 with TRBJ1-5; no firm D call. This CDR3 contains 16 residues. Germline CDR1 and CDR2: MDHEN and SYDVKM. The germline V and J ends were trimmed by 6 bases and 0 bases, with 15 bases remaining between them. The CDR3 sequence: CASSNLDMYSNQPQHF. In DNA form, the CDR3 reads TGTGCCAGCAGCAACCTCGACATGTATAGCAATCAGCCCCAGCATTTT.

This chain links TRBV19 with TRBJ2-5; D gene ambiguous. The V and J ends lost 7 bases and 5 bases respectively, with 14 bases between them. There are 13 residues in the CDR3. Germline V gene data show CDR1 as LNHDA and CDR2 as SQIVND (reference sequence). As DNA, the CDR3 is TGTGCCAGTAAAAGGGATAGTGGCGAGACCCAGTACTTC. It encodes CASKRDSGETQYF.

V is TRBV7-8 and J is TRBJ2-2; D is perhaps TRBD1 (6 bases). The length of the CDR3 is 15 residues. Germline lookup yields CDR1 SGHVS and CDR2 FQNEAQ. Deletions cut 6 bases from V and 2 bases from J, with 13 bases between. The CDR3 here is CASSLRDTNTGELFF. CDR3 sequence (DNA): TGTGCCAGCAGTCTCCGGGACACTAACACCGGGGAGCTGTTTTTT. Full variable domain (outside the CDR3, taken from reference TRBV7-8 and TRBJ2-2): GAGVSQSPRYKVAKRGQDVALRCDPISGHVSLFWYQQALGQGPEFLTYFQNEAQLDKSGLPSDRFFAERPEGSVSTLKIQRTQQEDSAVYLCASSLRDTNTGELFFGEGSRLTVL.

DNA of the CDR3: TGTGCCAGCAGCTACGACAGGGGGCGCCTTGAGACCCAGTACTTC. Translating it yields CASSYDRGRLETQYF. The chain links TRBV11-2 to TRBJ2-5; TRBD1 matches 10 bases. The CDR3 runs 15 residues. The V and J ends lost 4 bases and 5 bases, in that order; junction bases with no gene match: 7. Per the germline V gene, CDR1 is SGHAT and CDR2 is FQNNGV.

The chain couples TRBV11-3 to TRBJ1-1; a weak D match, TRBD1 (5 bases). The germline CDR1 and CDR2 sequences are SGHNT and YENEEA. This CDR3 spans 14 amino acids. V lost 1 base and J 5 bases, leaving 11 bases between the germline ends. The CDR3 loop is CASSLGGMGTEAFF. The CDR3 DNA sequence: TGTGCCAGCAGCTTAGGGGGCATGGGGACTGAAGCTTTCTTT.

J is TRBJ1-5 and V is TRBV30; 8 bases align to TRBD1. Trimming cost V 5 bases and J 2 bases; bases outside gene matches: 5. The CDR3 totals 14 residues. Germline CDR1 is GTSNPN and CDR2 is SVGIG (reference sequence). Written as DNA, the CDR3 is TGTGCCTGGTCGACAGGGGTTGGCAATCAGCCCCAGCATTTT. As protein: CAWSTGVGNQPQHF.

The chain uses TRBV11-2 and TRBJ2-1, with TRBD2 matching 12 bases. CDR3 length: 18 amino acids. CDR1 and CDR2 (germline): SGHAT, FQNNGV. Losses at the gene ends were 4 bases for V and 7 bases for J; bases not matched to a gene: 14. The CDR3 spells CASSSKAGRLAGANEQFF. The CDR3 nucleotides read TGTGCCAGCAGCTCAAAGGCAGGGAGACTAGCGGGAGCAAATGAGCAGTTCTTC.